Listed below are T cell receptor beta chains from one sample, sequenced in a study of shared clonotypes between healthy human individuals. Profiled with immunoSEQ multiplex PCR; TCRdb holds only in-frame clones, not every one. The sample lists some 2 million clones, 85% to 95% seen once, with more than 0.1% in the top ten. The sequenced sample consisted of naive CD4+ T cells sorted from blood. All receptors derive from a man in his late teens or twenties in good health. CDR3s include the opening cysteine and the closing phenylalanine or tryptophan. A D gene is named only where the DNA matches it firmly. Only part of the rows carry a size: once, few, many, or a class if the clone is expanded.

v_gene: TRBV7-8; abundance: .; j_gene: TRBJ1-6; d_gene: .; CDR3nt: TGTGCCAGCAGCTTAGGGTCGGGTGGCCCCTTTAATTCACCCCTCCACTTT; CDR3aa: CASSLGSGGPFNSPLHF
v_gene: TRBV2; abundance: once; j_gene: TRBJ1-2; d_gene: .; CDR3nt: TGTGCCAGCAGTAGGGAGGGGACTAACTATGGCTACACCTTC; CDR3aa: CASSREGTNYGYTF
v_gene: TRBV28; abundance: .; j_gene: TRBJ1-1; d_gene: .; CDR3nt: TGTGCCAGCATCCGCACGGGGGGCGGGACTGAAGCTTTCTTT; CDR3aa: CASIRTGGGTEAFF
v_gene: TRBV19; abundance: .; j_gene: TRBJ2-3; d_gene: .; CDR3nt: TGTGCCAGTAGTATAGGTCCGGTCCGCACAGATACGCAGTATTTT; CDR3aa: CASSIGPVRTDTQYF
v_gene: TRBV19; abundance: .; j_gene: TRBJ2-1; d_gene: TRBD2; CDR3nt: TGTGCCAGTAGTATAGCGACTAGCGGGAGTAGCGAGCAGTTCTTC; CDR3aa: CASSIATSGSSEQFF
v_gene: TRBV10-3; abundance: .; j_gene: TRBJ2-1; d_gene: TRBD2; CDR3nt: TGTGCCATCAGTGAGGATGGGAGCGGGGGGCTCTCCTACAATGAGCAGTTCTTC; CDR3aa: CAISEDGSGGLSYNEQFF
v_gene: TRBV18; abundance: .; j_gene: TRBJ2-4; d_gene: TRBD1; CDR3nt: TGTGCCAGCTCGCCGGGACAGCCAAACATTCAGTACTTC; CDR3aa: CASSPGQPNIQYF
v_gene: TRBV6-1; abundance: .; j_gene: TRBJ2-2; d_gene: TRBD1; CDR3nt: TGTGCCAGTAGACAGGGGGCGAACACCGGGGAGCTGTTTTTT; CDR3aa: CASRQGANTGELFF
v_gene: TRBV4-3; abundance: .; j_gene: TRBJ2-1; d_gene: .; CDR3nt: TGCGCCAGCAGCCAAGAATTTACAGGGAGGGAGCAGTTCTTC; CDR3aa: CASSQEFTGREQFF
v_gene: TRBV7-2; abundance: .; j_gene: TRBJ2-1; d_gene: TRBD2; CDR3nt: TGTGCCAGCAGCCCCCCACGGACAGGACTAGCGGGATTGGGTGAGCAGTTCTTC; CDR3aa: CASSPPRTGLAGLGEQFF
v_gene: TRBV11-2; abundance: .; j_gene: TRBJ1-1; d_gene: .; CDR3nt: TGTGCCAGCAGCTTCCAGCTCAGAGACACTGAAGCTTTCTTT; CDR3aa: CASSFQLRDTEAFF
v_gene: TRBV28; abundance: few; j_gene: TRBJ2-5; d_gene: .; CDR3nt: TGTGCCAGCAGCCCGTCGGTGGTAGCGGTGCTCCAAGAGACCCAGTACTTC; CDR3aa: CASSPSVVAVLQETQYF
v_gene: TRBV10-3; abundance: once; j_gene: TRBJ2-6; d_gene: .; CDR3nt: TGTGCCATCACTAAGGGACTCGACTCTGGGGCCAACGTCCTGACTTTC; CDR3aa: CAITKGLDSGANVLTF
v_gene: TRBV18; abundance: once; j_gene: TRBJ2-7; d_gene: TRBD1; CDR3nt: TGTGCCAGCTCACCACAACCCCGGGGACAGGTTCCCTACGAGCAGTACTTC; CDR3aa: CASSPQPRGQVPYEQYF
v_gene: TRBV6-5; abundance: .; j_gene: TRBJ2-5; d_gene: TRBD1; CDR3nt: TGTGCCAGCAGCTACAGGGGTGTCGAGACCCAGTACTTC; CDR3aa: CASSYRGVETQYF
v_gene: TRBV6-6; abundance: .; j_gene: TRBJ2-2; d_gene: .; CDR3nt: TGTGCCAGCAGTCGGGACTCCAACACCGGGGAGCTGTTTTTT; CDR3aa: CASSRDSNTGELFF
v_gene: TRBV7-6; abundance: once; j_gene: TRBJ2-3; d_gene: .; CDR3nt: TGTGCCAGCAGCTATGGAAGAAGCACAGATACGCAGTATTTT; CDR3aa: CASSYGRSTDTQYF
v_gene: TRBV15; abundance: .; j_gene: TRBJ1-3; d_gene: TRBD1; CDR3nt: TGTGCCACCAGCAGAGATCTCCCCGGGACAGGGCCTTCCAGCTCTGGAAACACCATATATTTT; CDR3aa: CATSRDLPGTGPSSSGNTIYF
v_gene: TRBV2; abundance: .; j_gene: TRBJ1-1; d_gene: .; CDR3nt: TGTGCCAGCAGTGAATCTGGGTTCGGGAACACTGAAGCTTTCTTT; CDR3aa: CASSESGFGNTEAFF
v_gene: TRBV5-4; abundance: .; j_gene: TRBJ2-5; d_gene: TRBD2; CDR3nt: TGTGCCAGCAGCTACGTCTTAGCGGGCCAAGAGACCCAGTACTTC; CDR3aa: CASSYVLAGQETQYF
v_gene: TRBV7-9; abundance: .; j_gene: TRBJ1-1; d_gene: TRBD1; CDR3nt: TGTGCCAGCAGCTTTCAACAGGGGGCGAATACTGAAGCTTTCTTT; CDR3aa: CASSFQQGANTEAFF
v_gene: TRBV27; abundance: .; j_gene: TRBJ1-6; d_gene: TRBD1; CDR3nt: TGTGCCAGCAGTTTGGGGACAGGGAGGAATTCACCCCTCCACTTT; CDR3aa: CASSLGTGRNSPLHF
v_gene: TRBV2; abundance: few; j_gene: TRBJ1-2; d_gene: .; CDR3nt: TGTGCCAGCAGTGTTGTCGAGTACTCTGGCTACACCTTC; CDR3aa: CASSVVEYSGYTF
v_gene: TRBV28; abundance: .; j_gene: TRBJ1-1; d_gene: .; CDR3nt: TGTGCCAGCAGTCTGACCCAGGGGGCTTTCTTT; CDR3aa: CASSLTQGAFF
v_gene: TRBV27; abundance: .; j_gene: TRBJ2-5; d_gene: .; CDR3nt: TGTGCCAGACGGGGGGCGCGAGTTTCGGAGACCCAGTACTTC; CDR3aa: CARRGARVSETQYF
v_gene: TRBV5-6; abundance: once; j_gene: TRBJ2-5; d_gene: TRBD2; CDR3nt: TGTGCCAGCAGCTTACTAGCGGGGGGGCAAGAGACCCAGTACTTC; CDR3aa: CASSLLAGGQETQYF
v_gene: TRBV6-1; abundance: .; j_gene: TRBJ2-3; d_gene: .; CDR3nt: TGTGCCAGCAGTGAACAAGCGAATACGCAGTATTTT; CDR3aa: CASSEQANTQYF
v_gene: TRBV19; abundance: .; j_gene: TRBJ2-7; d_gene: .; CDR3nt: TGTGCCAGTAGTCAAGATAGGGAGAGCGACTACGAGCAGTACTTC; CDR3aa: CASSQDRESDYEQYF
v_gene: TRBV6-5; abundance: .; j_gene: TRBJ2-3; d_gene: .; CDR3nt: TGTGCCAGCAGGCTCATGGGTAGCACAGATACGCAGTATTTT; CDR3aa: CASRLMGSTDTQYF
v_gene: TRBV5-4; abundance: .; j_gene: TRBJ2-3; d_gene: TRBD2; CDR3nt: TGTGCCAGCAGCTGGGGACTAGCGGGAGGAGATACGCAGTATTTT; CDR3aa: CASSWGLAGGDTQYF
v_gene: TRBV10-1; abundance: .; j_gene: TRBJ2-5; d_gene: TRBD1; CDR3nt: TGCGCCAGCAGTGAGTCGGACAGGGGTAAAGAGACCCAGTACTTC; CDR3aa: CASSESDRGKETQYF
v_gene: TRBV5-1; abundance: .; j_gene: TRBJ2-5; d_gene: .; CDR3nt: TGCGCCAGCCAGGGAGGACTCCAAGAGACCCAGTACTTC; CDR3aa: CASQGGLQETQYF
v_gene: TRBV10-3; abundance: few; j_gene: TRBJ1-4; d_gene: .; CDR3nt: TGTGCCATCAGTGGGTCCTCGACACATACCTACGAAAAACTGTTTTTT; CDR3aa: CAISGSSTHTYEKLFF
v_gene: TRBV6-6; abundance: .; j_gene: TRBJ1-5; d_gene: .; CDR3nt: TGTGCCAGCAGTTACTTGGCAGGGAATCAGCCCCAGCATTTT; CDR3aa: CASSYLAGNQPQHF
v_gene: TRBV2; abundance: .; j_gene: TRBJ2-1; d_gene: TRBD2; CDR3nt: TGTGCCAGCAGTGATATCAAAGGGACTAGACTCGATGAGCAGTTCTTC; CDR3aa: CASSDIKGTRLDEQFF
v_gene: TRBV5-1; abundance: .; j_gene: TRBJ1-1; d_gene: TRBD1; CDR3nt: TGCGCCAGCAGCCTGCACCGCCTGGGACAGGGGGTAGCTTTCTTT; CDR3aa: CASSLHRLGQGVAFF
v_gene: TRBV2; abundance: .; j_gene: TRBJ2-7; d_gene: TRBD1; CDR3nt: TGTGCCAGCAAATCCACGACAGGGGGCGCCTACGAGCAGTACTTC; CDR3aa: CASKSTTGGAYEQYF
v_gene: TRBV6-5; abundance: .; j_gene: TRBJ1-2; d_gene: .; CDR3nt: .; CDR3aa: CASRRTWGLGAPLF
v_gene: TRBV28; abundance: .; j_gene: TRBJ1-4; d_gene: .; CDR3nt: TGTGCCAGCAGTTTACATCGGTCAACTAATGAAAAACTGTTTTTT; CDR3aa: CASSLHRSTNEKLFF
v_gene: TRBV7-8; abundance: .; j_gene: TRBJ2-7; d_gene: .; CDR3nt: TGTGCCAGCAGCCTACTCAGGGTATCCTACGAGCAGTACTTC; CDR3aa: CASSLLRVSYEQYF
v_gene: TRBV7-2; abundance: .; j_gene: TRBJ1-1; d_gene: .; CDR3nt: TGTGCCAGCAGCCAGTTTCAGGCGGGCAACACTGAAGCTTTCTTT; CDR3aa: CASSQFQAGNTEAFF
v_gene: TRBV18; abundance: .; j_gene: TRBJ2-1; d_gene: .; CDR3nt: TGTGCCAGCTCACCACTGGGTGACAATGAGCAGTTCTTC; CDR3aa: CASSPLGDNEQFF
v_gene: TRBV30; abundance: .; j_gene: TRBJ2-1; d_gene: .; CDR3nt: TGTGCCTGGAGTGTTAACAGTTACAATGAGCAGTTCTTC; CDR3aa: CAWSVNSYNEQFF
v_gene: TRBV6-5; abundance: .; j_gene: TRBJ1-2; d_gene: TRBD1; CDR3nt: TGTGCCAGCAGTTACTCTTCCGGACAGGGGGACGGCTACACCTTC; CDR3aa: CASSYSSGQGDGYTF
v_gene: TRBV10-3; abundance: .; j_gene: TRBJ1-2; d_gene: .; CDR3nt: TGTGCCATCAGTGATCCCGGGACATTGCTGAGGGGCGGTGGCTACACCTTC; CDR3aa: CAISDPGTLLRGGGYTF
v_gene: TRBV5-6; abundance: .; j_gene: TRBJ2-3; d_gene: .; CDR3nt: TGTGCCAGCAGCTTGTTACTACTCAGCGCAGATACGCAGTATTTT; CDR3aa: CASSLLLLSADTQYF
v_gene: TRBV6-1; abundance: .; j_gene: TRBJ1-2; d_gene: .; CDR3nt: TGTGCCAGCAGTGAAAGTACGGGGGGCTGGAATGGCTACACCTTC; CDR3aa: CASSESTGGWNGYTF
v_gene: TRBV23-1; abundance: .; j_gene: TRBJ2-7; d_gene: .; CDR3nt: TGCGCCAGCAGTCAATGTCGGGTTCCGACCTACGAGCAGTACTTC; CDR3aa: CASSQCRVPTYEQYF
v_gene: TRBV23-1; abundance: .; j_gene: TRBJ2-7; d_gene: .; CDR3nt: TGCGCCAGCAGTCAAAGATTCCGGGACTTTAACTACGAGCAGTACTTC; CDR3aa: CASSQRFRDFNYEQYF
v_gene: TRBV6-5; abundance: .; j_gene: TRBJ1-4; d_gene: .; CDR3nt: TGTGCCAGCCGTAGGGGTTTTAATGAAAAACTGTTTTTT; CDR3aa: CASRRGFNEKLFF
v_gene: TRBV4-1; abundance: .; j_gene: TRBJ1-4; d_gene: .; CDR3nt: TGCGCCAGCAGCCAAGACCCACAGTTTAATGAAAAACTGTTTTTT; CDR3aa: CASSQDPQFNEKLFF
v_gene: TRBV2; abundance: .; j_gene: TRBJ2-5; d_gene: TRBD2; CDR3nt: TGTGCCAGCAAAGGACTAGCGGTCCAAGAGACCCAGTACTTC; CDR3aa: CASKGLAVQETQYF
v_gene: TRBV2; abundance: .; j_gene: TRBJ1-5; d_gene: .; CDR3nt: TGTGCCAGCAGTGTACTCATGGAAGATCAGCCCCAGCATTTT; CDR3aa: CASSVLMEDQPQHF
v_gene: TRBV9; abundance: .; j_gene: TRBJ2-7; d_gene: .; CDR3nt: TGTGCCAGCAGCCCCGACTCCGGCGAGCAGTACTTC; CDR3aa: CASSPDSGEQYF
v_gene: TRBV7-9; abundance: .; j_gene: TRBJ2-3; d_gene: .; CDR3nt: TGTGCCAGCAGCTTACTCCGACAGGAGGGAGGAGATACGCAGTATTTT; CDR3aa: CASSLLRQEGGDTQYF